The 10 T cell receptor beta chains below all came from one sample that was sequenced in a study of PD-L1 blockade in urothelial cancer. Clones were sequenced by immunoSEQ multiplex PCR, and TCRdb holds only the in-frame ones, with some missing. The profile shows approximately 38,000 clones, about 86% of them singletons. The starting material was PBMCs, obtained around atezolizumab (anti-PD-L1) treatment. These receptors were taken from a man aged 55 to 70 with urothelial cancer.

This chain links TRBV29-1 with TRBJ1-1; D is unclear. The germline gives CDR1 SQVTM, CDR2 ANQGSEA. The CDR3 runs to 13 residues. Trimming pared 7 bases from V and 3 bases from J, leaving 15 bases between. The CDR3 loop reads CSAYVWEDTEAFF. The DNA of the CDR3 is TGCAGCGCTTACGTTTGGGAGGACACTGAAGCTTTCTTT.

The gene calls are TRBV30 and TRBJ1-2, with D hard to call. In germline, CDR1 is GTSNPN, CDR2 SVGIG (reference sequence). The CDR3 is made up of 13 amino acids. Trimming took 4 bases from V and 6 from J, leaving 15 bases between them. The CDR3 nucleotides read TGTGCCTGGACGGGTCAGCGGGTGCATGGCTACACCTTC. This translates into CAWTGQRVHGYTF.

The rearrangement links TRBV6-5 to TRBJ2-7; 13 positions match TRBD2. CDR3 size: 14 residues. The germline V gene encodes CDR1 MNHEY and CDR2 SVGAGI. V shed 3 bases, J shed 10 bases, and the junction held 6 bases outside the gene matches. The CDR3 loop reads CASSYGLAGVEQYF. The CDR3 region has the DNA TGTGCCAGCAGTTATGGACTAGCGGGAGTTGAACAGTACTTC.

The V call is TRBV6-1, the J call TRBJ2-3; 8 nucleotides line up with TRBD2. Germline assignment: CDR1 MNHNS and CDR2 SASEGT. The CDR3 consists of 16 residues. The ends lost 4 bases at V and 3 bases at J; junction bases unmatched: 9. CDR3 amino acids: CASSAGSRGGTDTQYF. DNA for the CDR3: TGTGCCAGCAGTGCAGGGTCCCGGGGGGGGACAGATACGCAGTATTTT.

This chain uses TRBV25-1 with TRBJ2-3, with a weak D call TRBD2 (5 bases). This CDR3 has 14 residues. CDR1 and CDR2 from the germline V gene are MGHDK and SYGVNS. Trimming shortened V by 0 bases and J by 12 bases, and 16 bases separated the two germline ends. CDR3 protein: CASSEYVSDYKQYF. CDR3 DNA sequence: TGTGCCAGCAGTGAATACGTGTCAGACTATAAACAGTATTTT.

CDR3 residues: CASSIWGAGDYNEQFF. The CDR3 DNA sequence: TGTGCCAGTAGTATTTGGGGAGCGGGGGACTACAATGAGCAGTTCTTC. The chain is built from TRBV19 and TRBJ2-1, with TRBD2 matching 8 bases. The V segment lost 3 bases and the J segment 3 bases; nucleotides outside the gene matches: 7. Germline values: CDR1 LNHDA, CDR2 SQIVND (reference sequence). There are 16 residues in the CDR3.

The chain carries TRBV18 and TRBJ1-1, with a possible D match to TRBD1 (6 bases). The CDR3 runs 18 residues. Trimming shortened V by 3 bases and J by 2 bases, and 22 bases separated the two germline ends. CDR1 and CDR2 from the germline V gene are KGHSH and LQKENI. The CDR3 region is CASSPFPGQSSSNTEAFF. The CDR3 DNA is TGTGCCAGCTCACCTTTTCCGGGACAATCCTCCTCAAACACTGAAGCTTTCTTT.

This clone was counted a single time. The V and J genes are TRBV27 and TRBJ2-3, with TRBD2 as a possible D gene (7 bases). Germline V gene data show CDR1 as MNHEY and CDR2 as SMNVEV (reference sequence). The CDR3 covers 16 residues. Trimming pared 2 bases from V and 3 bases from J, leaving 15 bases between. CDR3: CASSLGGGRVTDTQYF. Written as DNA, the CDR3 is TGTGCCAGCAGTTTAGGGGGGGGCAGGGTTACAGATACGCAGTATTTT.

The V gene is TRBV19, the J gene TRBJ2-7; TRBD1 might be the D (7 bases). The CDR3 totals 15 residues. Trimming cost V 5 bases and J 7 bases, with 21 bases left between them. CDR1 and CDR2 from the germline V gene are LNHDA and SQIVND (reference sequence). The CDR3 here is CASSRGLEQGGEQYF. The CDR3 nucleotides read TGTGCCAGTAGTCGGGGGTTGGAGCAGGGGGGTGAGCAGTACTTC.

The chain employs TRBV28 and TRBJ1-3, with a possible D match to TRBD1 (5 bases). V lost 5 bases and J lost 4, with 9 bases in between. The germline CDR1 and CDR2 sequences are MDHEN and SYDVKM. The CDR3 spans 13 residues. CDR3 sequence reads: CASSQGTGNTIYF. The CDR3 nucleotides read TGTGCCAGCAGTCAGGGTACCGGAAACACCATATATTTT.